This is a list of T cell receptor beta chains from one sample in a study of a mutant IDH1 vaccine in newly diagnosed glioma. Libraries were prepared by immunoSEQ multiplex PCR; TCRdb keeps only in-frame clonotypes and omits some of them. The data show tens of thousands of clones, 79% seen once. The specimen comprised PBMCs, sampled from a glioma patient treated with radiotherapy, temozolomide or both. These TCRs come from a man aged 45-65 years with glioma. Each CDR3 is given with its conserved first and last residue. D genes are given only for firm matches. Expanded clones are given a class, and other clones once, few, many or no size at all.

>NA|TRBJ1-5|TRBV2|NA
TGTGCCAGCAGTGAAGGTAGGACAGATAATCAGCCCCAGCATTTT
CASSEGRTDNQPQHF
>few|TRBJ2-1|TRBV27|NA
TGTGCCAGCAGTTTATCCCCCACACAGGGCAATGAGCAGTTCTTC
CASSLSPTQGNEQFF
>NA|TRBJ2-1|TRBV7-2|TRBD1
TGTGCCAGCAGCTCCAGGGGGCGCCTTGACAATGAGCAGTTCTTC
CASSSRGRLDNEQFF
>NA|TRBJ2-1|TRBV4-1|TRBD1
TGCGCCAGCAGCCAACCCCCGGACAGGGTGTCCTACAATGAGCAGTTCTTC
CASSQPPDRVSYNEQFF
>NA|TRBJ2-7|TRBV15|NA
TGTGCCACCAGCAGAGTGGAGTCGACCGAGCAGTACTTC
CATSRVESTEQYF
>NA|TRBJ2-1|TRBV5-4|NA
TGTGCCAGCAGCTTGGCAACGTCTGCCTACAATGAGCAGTTCTTC
CASSLATSAYNEQFF
>NA|TRBJ2-7|TRBV11-2|TRBD2
TGTGCCAGCAGCCCGGGCGGTAGCGGGGTAACCTACGAGCAGTACTTC
CASSPGGSGVTYEQYF
>once|TRBJ1-1|TRBV2|TRBD1
TGTGCCAGCAGGAAGGGGGCGTTGGACACTGAAGCTTTCTTT
CASRKGALDTEAFF
>NA|TRBJ1-5|TRBV5-1|TRBD1
TGCGCCAGCAGCTTGGGGGACAGCCGCAATCAGCCCCAGCATTTT
CASSLGDSRNQPQHF
>NA|TRBJ2-7|TRBV5-6|TRBD2
TGTGCCAGCAGCTGGAGGCAGGGAGGGTACAACGAGCAGTACTTC
CASSWRQGGYNEQYF
>NA|TRBJ2-3|TRBV6-5|TRBD1
TGTGCCAGCAGCCGCCGGGACAGGGACAGAGATACGCAGTATTTT
CASSRRDRDRDTQYF
>few|TRBJ2-7|TRBV13|TRBD1
TGTGCCAGCAGCCAGACAGGGGCATCCTACGAGCAGTACTTC
CASSQTGASYEQYF
>NA|TRBJ2-3|TRBV4-3|NA
TGCGCCAGCAGCCAAGAGGGGAATACGCAGTATTTT
CASSQEGNTQYF
>NA|TRBJ1-2|TRBV7-9|NA
TGTGCCAGCAGCTCGGACAGCTATGGCTACACCTTC
CASSSDSYGYTF
>NA|TRBJ1-4|TRBV29-1|TRBD1
TGCAGCGTCGGCCCGGGACAGGGCTCGGCTAATGAAAAACTGTTTTTT
CSVGPGQGSANEKLFF
>NA|TRBJ2-1|TRBV5-4|NA
TGTGCCAGCACCCCCAGTGGGGGGACCTCCTACAATGAGCAGTTCTTC
CASTPSGGTSYNEQFF
>NA|TRBJ2-7|TRBV6-6|NA
TGTGCCAGCAGGCCGCCAGCGCAGGGGAGCTCCTACGAGCAGTACTTC
CASRPPAQGSSYEQYF
>few|TRBJ2-2|TRBV2|NA
TGTGCCAGCAGTGAGCTTCCGAACACCGGGGAGCTGTTTTTT
CASSELPNTGELFF
>NA|TRBJ1-3|TRBV5-6|TRBD1
TGTGCCAGCAGCTTCAACCGGGACAGGGGCCGGGACACCATATATTTT
CASSFNRDRGRDTIYF
>NA|TRBJ2-2|TRBV10-3|NA
TGTGCCATCGGGCGGGGAGACGCGAACACCGGGGAGCTGTTTTTT
CAIGRGDANTGELFF
>NA|TRBJ2-7|TRBV7-2|TRBD1
TGTGCCAGCAGCCCCGGGACAGGGAACTACGAGCAGTACTTC
CASSPGTGNYEQYF
>few|TRBJ1-2|TRBV5-1|NA
TGCGCCAGCAGCTTTGCTCAGGGAACTGGAGTAGATGGCTACACCTTC
CASSFAQGTGVDGYTF
>few|TRBJ1-5|TRBV19|NA
TGTGCCAGTACCTCCCCGGCCATTCGTGGTCAGCCCCAGCATTTT
CASTSPAIRGQPQHF
>NA|TRBJ1-1|TRBV6-1|NA
TGTGCCAGCAGGGTGACAGAGAACACTGAAGCTTTCTTT
CASRVTENTEAFF
>NA|TRBJ1-6|TRBV7-9|NA
TGTGCCAGCAGCTTAGAGGGGCGAAGATCACCCCTCCACTTT
CASSLEGRRSPLHF
>once|TRBJ1-2|TRBV7-9|NA
TGTGCCAGCAGCTTAGGCGGGGGGGCTGCATATGGCTACACCTTC
CASSLGGGAAYGYTF
>NA|TRBJ2-7|TRBV6-1|NA
TGTGCCAGCTTGCGGGACAGCCCTTACGAGCAGTACTTC
CASLRDSPYEQYF
>NA|TRBJ2-1|TRBV11-2|NA
TGTGCCAGCAGCTTAGAACCGAGGGGGGCGCAGTTCTTC
CASSLEPRGAQFF
>few|TRBJ2-7|TRBV5-8|NA
TGTGCCAGCAGCAGCAGTAGTACCTACGAGCAGTACTTC
CASSSSSTYEQYF
>NA|TRBJ2-3|TRBV2|NA
TGTGCCAGCAGTGAAGGGCGGTCTAGCACAGATACGCAGTATTTT
CASSEGRSSTDTQYF
>NA|TRBJ1-6|TRBV6-1|NA
TGTGCCAGCAGTGAAGCGAGTAGGACAGCTAATTCACCCCTCCACTTT
CASSEASRTANSPLHF
>NA|TRBJ1-5|TRBV28|NA
TGTGCCAGCAGTTTAAGAATCACGTCAGACAATCAGCCCCAGCATTTT
CASSLRITSDNQPQHF
>NA|TRBJ2-7|TRBV6-5|NA
TGTGCCAGCAGTTACTCGTTACGCCTCTACGAGCAGTACTTC
CASSYSLRLYEQYF
>NA|TRBJ2-3|TRBV5-1|TRBD1
TGCGCCAGCAGGCCGGGACAGGGGAGGGATACGCAGTATTTT
CASRPGQGRDTQYF
>NA|TRBJ2-7|TRBV6-6|NA
TGTGCCAGCACCAGGGACGTTAACGAGCAGTACTTC
CASTRDVNEQYF
>few|TRBJ1-4|TRBV19|NA
TGTGCCAGTAAAGGGGCAACTAATGAAAAACTGTTTTTT
CASKGATNEKLFF
>NA|TRBJ2-7|TRBV7-8|NA
TGTGCCAGCAGCCGCACGGGGCAAGGGGAGCAGTACTTC
CASSRTGQGEQYF
>NA|TRBJ2-1|TRBV7-3|NA
TGTGCCAGCAGCTCCTCGGTCGTGAGCTCCTACAATGAGCAGTTCTTC
CASSSSVVSSYNEQFF
>NA|TRBJ2-7|TRBV6-6|TRBD1
TGTGCCAGCACCCCCCGCGGGACAGGCTTCTCCTACGAGCAGTACTTC
CASTPRGTGFSYEQYF
>NA|TRBJ2-5|TRBV6-1|TRBD1
TGTGCCATCGGGACAGGGGGACCCCAAGAGACCCAGTACTTC
CAIGTGGPQETQYF
>NA|TRBJ2-7|TRBV25-1|NA
TGTGCCAGCAGTGAAGAAGGCTACGAGCAGTACTTC
CASSEEGYEQYF
>NA|TRBJ2-1|TRBV27|NA
TGTGCCAGCAGTTTGGGCTATGTCAATGAGCAGTTCTTC
CASSLGYVNEQFF
>NA|TRBJ1-2|TRBV7-8|NA
TGTGCCAGCAGCTTAGGGCGCTATGGCTACACCTTC
CASSLGRYGYTF
>NA|TRBJ1-2|TRBV4-2|NA
TGTGCCAGCAGCCAAGACCTACAGGCTGAAGCTAACTATGGCTACACCTTC
CASSQDLQAEANYGYTF
>NA|TRBJ2-3|TRBV2|NA
TGTGCCAGCAGTGAGGGTCCAGATACGCAGTATTTT
CASSEGPDTQYF
>NA|TRBJ1-4|TRBV9|NA
TGTGCCAGCAGCGTAGCTCCCCTTAGTGTGGAGGAAAAACTGTTTTTT
CASSVAPLSVEEKLFF
>NA|TRBJ2-1|TRBV19|NA
TGTGCCAGTAGTATCGCGGGAAGTGAGCAGTTCTTC
CASSIAGSEQFF
>once|TRBJ2-2|TRBV2|TRBD2
TGTGCCAGCAGTGTCTCAGAAGGTAGCGGGGGGGAGCTGTTTTTT
CASSVSEGSGGELFF
>NA|TRBJ2-7|TRBV10-3|TRBD1
TGTGCCACTTCGGACAGGGGGCCCTACGAGCAGTACTTC
CATSDRGPYEQYF
>NA|TRBJ2-6|TRBV27|NA
TGTGCCAGCGGTAGCCAGGGGGGTGGGGCCAACGTCCTGACTTTC
CASGSQGGGANVLTF
>NA|TRBJ2-7|TRBV20-1|NA
TGCAGTGGAGTAGCGACCTACGAGCAGTACTTC
CSGVATYEQYF
>NA|TRBJ2-3|TRBV27|TRBD2
TGTGCCAGCAGAGCGGGGGCCGGGGAAGATACGCAGTATTTT
CASRAGAGEDTQYF
>NA|TRBJ2-1|TRBV27|NA
TGTGCCAGCAGTTTATGGGGGGGGGCGGCTGATGAGCAGTTCTTC
CASSLWGGAADEQFF
>NA|TRBJ2-2|TRBV29-1|TRBD1
TGCAGCGTTGGGACAGGGGTTACCGGGGAGCTGTTTTTT
CSVGTGVTGELFF
>NA|TRBJ2-1|TRBV30|TRBD1
TGTGCCTGGAGGGGGACAGGGGGAGATGAGCAGTTCTTC
CAWRGTGGDEQFF